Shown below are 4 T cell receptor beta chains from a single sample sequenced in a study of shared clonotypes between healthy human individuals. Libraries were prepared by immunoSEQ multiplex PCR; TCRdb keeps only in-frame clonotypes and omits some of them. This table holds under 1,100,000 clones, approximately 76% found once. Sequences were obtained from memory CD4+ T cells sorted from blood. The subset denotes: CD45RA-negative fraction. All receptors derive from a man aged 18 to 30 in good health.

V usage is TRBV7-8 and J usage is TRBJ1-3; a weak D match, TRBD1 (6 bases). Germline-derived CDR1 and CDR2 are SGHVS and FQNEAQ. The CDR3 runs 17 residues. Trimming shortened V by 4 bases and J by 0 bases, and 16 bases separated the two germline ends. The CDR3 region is CASSSRTAWNSGNTIYF. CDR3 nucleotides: TGTGCCAGCAGCTCACGGACAGCCTGGAACTCTGGAAACACCATATATTTT.

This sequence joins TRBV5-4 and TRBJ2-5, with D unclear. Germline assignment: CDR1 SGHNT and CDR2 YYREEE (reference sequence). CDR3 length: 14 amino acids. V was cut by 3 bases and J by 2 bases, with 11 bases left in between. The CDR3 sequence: CASSSVGLQETQYF. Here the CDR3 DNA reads TGTGCCAGCAGCTCCGTTGGCCTACAAGAGACCCAGTACTTC.

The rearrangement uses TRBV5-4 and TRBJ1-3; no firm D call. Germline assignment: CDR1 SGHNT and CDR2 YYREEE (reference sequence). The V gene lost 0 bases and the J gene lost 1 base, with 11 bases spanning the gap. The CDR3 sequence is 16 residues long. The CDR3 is CASSLGGIESGNTIYF. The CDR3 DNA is TGTGCCAGCAGCTTGGGCGGTATTGAGTCTGGAAACACCATATATTTT. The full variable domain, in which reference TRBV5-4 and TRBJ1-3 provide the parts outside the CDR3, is ETGVTQSPTHLIKTRGQQVTLRCSSQSGHNTVSWYQQALGQGPQFIFQYYREEENGRGNFPPRFSGLQFPNYSSELNVNALELDDSALYLCASSLGGIESGNTIYFGEGSWLTVV.

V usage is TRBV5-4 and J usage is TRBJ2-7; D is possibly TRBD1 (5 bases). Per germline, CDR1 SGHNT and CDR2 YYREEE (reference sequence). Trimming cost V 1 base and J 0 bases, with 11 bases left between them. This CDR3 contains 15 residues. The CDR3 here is CASSLSTVSSYEQYF. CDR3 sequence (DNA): TGTGCCAGCAGCTTGTCGACAGTGAGCTCCTACGAGCAGTACTTC.